This T cell receptor beta chain was captured by sequencing in a study of CD8 T cells in Susac syndrome. RNA totalling about 0.5 to 1 ug underwent reverse transcription with random hexamers. Coverage of TCR beta CDR3 amplification by immunoSEQ multiplex PCR extended to 54 Vbeta and 13 Jbeta. TCRdb redid the calling of the immunoSEQ multiplex PCR reads with MiXCR, one entry per CDR3 protein. The sample yields about 84,000 distinct CDR3 sequences, over 80% seen once. Germline CDR1 is ENHRY and CDR2 is SYGVKD. After removal of 6 bases from V and 7 bases from J, the junction contained 5 bases not matched to a gene. This CDR3 is built from 13 residues. CD8+ and CD4+ T cells circulating in blood were sequenced for TCR beta.

Sequenced: CD8+ T cells from PBMCs. The chain carries TRBV10-3 and TRBJ2-7; TRBD1 matches 11 bases. This receptor was identified in a human donor in good health. CDR3 residues: CAIRGQGVGEQYF. The CDR3 DNA reads as TGTGCCATCAGGGGACAGGGGGTAGGAGAGCAGTACTTC.